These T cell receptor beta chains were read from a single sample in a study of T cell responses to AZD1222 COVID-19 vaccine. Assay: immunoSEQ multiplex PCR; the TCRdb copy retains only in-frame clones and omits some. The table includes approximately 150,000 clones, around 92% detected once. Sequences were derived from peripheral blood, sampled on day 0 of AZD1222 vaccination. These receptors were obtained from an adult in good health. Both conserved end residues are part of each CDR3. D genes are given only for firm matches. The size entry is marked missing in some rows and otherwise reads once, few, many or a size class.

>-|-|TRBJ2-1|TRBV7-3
CASSLATGSRGSEQFF
TGTGCCAGCAGCTTGGCTACTGGGTCCCGGGGTTCAGAGCAGTTCTTC
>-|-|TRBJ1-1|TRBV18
CASSTQGGNTEAFF
TGTGCCAGCTCAACTCAAGGGGGGAACACTGAAGCTTTCTTT
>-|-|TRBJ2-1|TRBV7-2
CASSLTTDYNEQFF
TGTGCCAGCAGCTTAACGACGGACTACAATGAGCAGTTCTTC
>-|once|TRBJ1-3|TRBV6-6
CASSSQGNTIYF
TGTGCCAGCAGTTCGCAGGGAAACACCATATATTTT
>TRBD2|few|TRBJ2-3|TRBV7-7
CASSAGLAGPSDTQYF
TGTGCCAGCAGCGCGGGACTAGCGGGGCCTTCAGATACGCAGTATTTT
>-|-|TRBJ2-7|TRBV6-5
CASSYGTMGYEQYF
TGTGCCAGCAGTTACGGGACCATGGGCTACGAGCAGTACTTC
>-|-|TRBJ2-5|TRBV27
CASSSPRQAQETQYF
TGTGCCAGCAGTTCGCCTCGACAGGCTCAAGAGACCCAGTACTTC
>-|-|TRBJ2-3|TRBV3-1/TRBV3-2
CASSPSGTWEDTQYF
TGTGCCAGCAGCCCTTCCGGGACCTGGGAAGATACGCAGTATTTT
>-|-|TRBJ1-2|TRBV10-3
CATQGLGNYGYTF
TGTGCCACTCAGGGTCTTGGAAACTATGGCTACACCTTC
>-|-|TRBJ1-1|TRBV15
CATSRDGQGRAFF
TGTGCCACCAGCAGAGATGGCCAGGGGCGAGCTTTCTTT
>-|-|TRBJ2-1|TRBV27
CASSFTVNTYNEQFF
TGTGCCAGCAGTTTCACAGTCAATACGTACAATGAGCAGTTCTTC